The sequence of this T cell receptor beta chain was determined in a study of siplizumab effects on memory and regulatory T cells. Study conclusions and caveats: It was never confirmed that proliferating Tregs from siplizumab cultures were suppressive. Assignment to unstimulated subsets succeeded for only a minor fraction of the alloreactive clones. Naive T cells looked more diverse than memory cells and looked like major alloresponse contributors.

A remark on this clone: What it binds is unknown.

Every sample had approximately 97,000 of its TCR templates assayed. The assay was immunoSEQ multiplex PCR, and TCRdb's table has in-frame clones only and misses some. Of 80,000 to 130,000 clones listed, 94% were seen once; the top ten hold roughly 0.62%. From germline, CDR1 is SGHDT and CDR2 YYEEEE. The CDR3 extends over 14 amino acids. V shed 0 bases and J shed 2 bases, with 9 bases lying between them. Sample: Tregs sorted from blood. The chain recombines TRBV5-6 with TRBJ2-7; D is unresolved. This clonotype was sampled from a human donor in good health. The CDR3 nucleotides are TGTGCCAGCAGCTTGGTGGAAAGGGCCTACGAGCAGTACTTC. This encodes CASSLVERAYEQYF.